The TCR beta chain under discussion was sequenced for a study of blood T cell repertoires in COVID-19. Across the whole study: The United States, Italy and Spain supplied acute and convalescent COVID-19 samples. PBMCs, B-cell-depleted T cells, or T cells provided the cDNA or gDNA that made up the material.

Sequencing was performed with immunoSEQ multiplex PCR; in TCRdb, only in-frame clones are kept and a portion is missing. In the table there are fewer than 250,000 clones, approximately 91% of which are singletons. Per germline, CDR1 MNHEY and CDR2 SVGEGT. This CDR3 is 12 amino acids long. With 2 bases removed from V and 6 bases from J, the gap between germline ends came to 5 bases. The clonotype comes from a man aged 25 to 40 with COVID-19, enrolled during active disease. Sequenced input: peripheral blood. The chain joins TRBV6-2 or TRBV6-3 to TRBJ2-1; no definite D call. The CDR3 region is CASSYGSNEQFF. CDR3 in DNA: TGTGCCAGCAGTTACGGCAGCAATGAGCAGTTCTTC.